These 24 T cell receptor beta chains originate from one sample sequenced in a study of blood T cell repertoires in COVID-19. Profiling relied on immunoSEQ multiplex PCR, and the TCRdb table lists in-frame clones only, not all of them. The sample lists about 80,000 clones, roughly 85% seen once, with about 5.3% in the top ten. The sample taken for sequencing was peripheral blood. These TCRs come from a woman of 80 years or more with active or convalescent COVID-19.

The V and J genes are TRBV2 and TRBJ2-3; D gene uncertain. Trimming shortened V by 3 bases and J by 2 bases, and 9 bases separated the two germline ends. Germline CDR1 and CDR2: SNHLY and FYNNEI. The length of the CDR3 is 14 residues. This CDR3 reads CASSDGASTDTQYF. CDR3 nucleotide sequence: TGTGCCAGCAGTGATGGAGCGTCCACAGATACGCAGTATTTT. Complete variable domain (other parts from reference TRBV2 and TRBJ2-3): EPEVTQTPSHQVTQMGQEVILRCVPISNHLYFYWYRQILGQKVEFLVSFYNNEISEKSEIFDDQFSVERPDGSNFTLKIRSTKLEDSAMYFCASSDGASTDTQYFGPGTRLTVL.

The V call is TRBV7-2, the J call TRBJ2-6, with 10 nucleotides matching TRBD1. Germline assignment: CDR1 SGHTA and CDR2 FQGNSA. V dropped 6 bases and J dropped 2; count of bases not matched to a gene: 4. The CDR3 spans 16 residues. The CDR3 region has the DNA TGTGCCAGCAGACTGACAGGGGGCGCTGGGGCCAACGTCCTGACTTTC. This encodes CASRLTGGAGANVLTF.

The V gene is TRBV6-5, the J gene TRBJ1-5; no definite D call. Germline CDR1 MNHEY, CDR2 SVGAGI. Deletions cut 2 bases from V and 6 bases from J, with 8 bases between. The CDR3 contains 13 residues. The CDR3 sequence is CASSYDPTQPQHF. In DNA form, the CDR3 reads TGTGCCAGCAGTTACGATCCTACTCAGCCCCAGCATTTT.

The chain is built from TRBV5-4 and TRBJ2-7; the D is unclear. Trimming removed 3 bases from V and 0 bases from J, with 4 bases in between. This CDR3 has 12 residues. Germline CDR1 reads SGHNT; CDR2 reads YYREEE (reference sequence). The CDR3: CASSSSSYEQYF. The CDR3, as DNA: TGTGCCAGCAGCTCCAGCTCCTACGAGCAGTACTTC.

The J gene is TRBJ1-6, the V gene TRBV5-6; 10 bases map to TRBD1. The CDR3 is 17 amino acids. From germline, CDR1 is SGHDT and CDR2 YYEEEE. The ends lost 5 bases at V and 2 bases at J; junction bases unmatched: 7. The CDR3 is CASRGRDRGTYNSPLHF. The CDR3 coding sequence is TGTGCCAGCAGGGGTCGGGACAGGGGAACCTATAATTCACCCCTCCACTTT.

This clone was detected a few times. The chain employs TRBV25-1 and TRBJ1-2; TRBD1 matches at 7 bases. V dropped 3 bases and J dropped 3; count of bases not matched to a gene: 7. Germline loops: CDR1 MGHDK, CDR2 SYGVNS. The CDR3 spans 15 residues. The CDR3 spells CASSDRGGGYYGYTF. In DNA, the CDR3 is TGTGCCAGCAGTGATCGCGGAGGGGGCTACTATGGCTACACCTTC.

The chain is built from TRBV28 and TRBJ2-7; D might be TRBD1 (5 bases). The CDR3 has 15 residues. CDR1 MDHEN and CDR2 SYDVKM come from the germline V gene. V was trimmed by 9 bases and J by 1 base, leaving 19 bases between them. The CDR3 sequence: CASPPRGRLSYEQYF. The CDR3 nucleotides read TGTGCCAGTCCCCCAAGGGGCAGACTTTCCTACGAGCAGTACTTC. The whole variable domain, filled in from reference TRBV28 and TRBJ2-7, reads DVKVTQSSRYLVKRTGEKVFLECVQDMDHENMFWYRQDPGLGLRLIYFSYDVKMKEKGDIPEGYSVSREKKERFSLILESASTNQTSMYLCASPPRGRLSYEQYFGPGTRLTVT.

The chain combines TRBV7-2 with TRBJ2-5, with a weak D call TRBD1 (5 bases). Germline V gives CDR1 SGHTA, CDR2 FQGNSA. Trimming removed 0 bases at V and 0 bases at J, with 8 bases between. The CDR3 length is 15 residues. The CDR3 sequence is CASSLAPGNQETQYF. The CDR3 coding sequence is TGTGCCAGCAGCTTAGCGCCAGGGAACCAAGAGACCCAGTACTTC.

This clone was recorded a few times. V usage is TRBV28 and J usage is TRBJ1-5; D is possibly TRBD1 (5 bases). The V end was cut by 7 bases, the J end by 0 bases, with 19 bases between. Looked up from germline, CDR1 is MDHEN and CDR2 is SYDVKM. CDR3 length equals 17 residues. CDR3 DNA: TGTGCCAGCACCCACCTCAGACAGATATATAGCAATCAGCCCCAGCATTTT. It yields the protein CASTHLRQIYSNQPQHF.

The chain is built from TRBV28 and TRBJ1-4; 8 positions match TRBD1. The CDR3 is made up of 17 amino acids. Germline trimming cut 8 bases from V and 7 bases from J; bases unmatched to any gene: 18. Germline CDR1 is MDHEN and CDR2 is SYDVKM. CDR3 DNA: TGTGCCAGCTCTCCAACCGCCCAGGGGGCGTCTAGTGAAAAACTGTTTTTT. Translation gives CASSPTAQGASSEKLFF.

The table lists this clone with a few counts. The chain recombines TRBV2 with TRBJ2-6; 8 nucleotides match TRBD2. V dropped 5 bases and J dropped 1; count of bases not matched to a gene: 10. The CDR3 totals 18 residues. Per the germline V gene, CDR1 is SNHLY and CDR2 is FYNNEI. The CDR3 nucleotides are TGTGCCAGCAGTCCTGGCCGGGGGGGCGGATCTGGGGCCAACGTCCTGACTTTC. This sequence encodes CASSPGRGGGSGANVLTF.

The CDR3 protein is CASSRDRVGTGSYNSPLHF. CDR3 coding DNA: TGTGCCAGCAGCCGAGACAGAGTGGGGACAGGGTCCTATAATTCACCCCTCCACTTT. The genes are TRBV7-6 and TRBJ1-6, with 9 nucleotides matching TRBD1. V was clipped by 5 bases and J by 1 base; unmatched bases: 12. This CDR3 has 19 amino acids. Germline CDR1 SGHVS, CDR2 FNYEAQ.

The V and J genes are TRBV7-2 and TRBJ2-4; 9 nucleotides match TRBD1. Germline loops: CDR1 SGHTA, CDR2 FQGNSA. The CDR3 sequence is 16 residues long. Germline trimming cut 5 bases from V and 9 bases from J; bases unmatched to any gene: 14. The CDR3 nucleotides are TGTGCCAGCAGCCTATCCCCGGGACAGGGTCGCGGCATTCAGTACTTC. Translated: CASSLSPGQGRGIQYF.

The chain links TRBV12-3 or TRBV12-4 to TRBJ1-6; D call uncertain. The ends were cut back, 6 bases at V and 12 bases at J, with 12 bases in the middle. The CDR3 runs 12 residues. CDR3 in amino acids: CASRLGRGPLHF. In DNA, the CDR3 is TGTGCCAGCAGACTAGGACGGGGACCCCTCCACTTT.

DNA for the CDR3: TGTGCCAGCAGTTCGCGAAGGGGCCGCCGCAACACTGAAGCTTTCTTT. Its translation: CASSSRRGRRNTEAFF. The rearrangement joins TRBV7-2 to TRBJ1-1; the D gene is possibly TRBD1 (5 bases). The V and J ends lost 6 bases and 2 bases respectively, with 19 bases between them. Germline V gene lookup returns CDR1 SGHTA and CDR2 FQGNSA. The CDR3 contains 16 residues.

This chain links TRBV28 with TRBJ1-2; TRBD1 aligns across 9 bases. The V gene end was trimmed by 6 bases and the J gene end by 0 bases; junction bases not matched to a gene: 5. This CDR3 contains 15 residues. Germline values: CDR1 MDHEN, CDR2 SYDVKM. In nucleotides, the CDR3 is TGTGCCAGCAGAGAACAGGGGGCCTCTAACTATGGCTACACCTTC. It specifies CASREQGASNYGYTF.

The chain is built from TRBV10-3 and TRBJ2-3, with D tentatively TRBD2 (5 bases). Germline V gene sequence: CDR1 ENHRY, CDR2 SYGVKD. This CDR3 spans 14 amino acids. Trimming shortened V by 4 bases and J by 2 bases, and 10 bases separated the two germline ends. In DNA form, the CDR3 reads TGTGCCATCAGTGTCGGAGGAGTCACAGATACGCAGTATTTT. Translating it yields CAISVGGVTDTQYF.

V gene TRBV6-2 or TRBV6-3 combines with J gene TRBJ1-1; maybe TRBD1 (6 bases). This CDR3 comprises 14 residues. Germline CDR1 is MNHEY and CDR2 is SVGEGT. V dropped 5 bases and J dropped 7 bases, with 17 bases sitting between them. The CDR3 loop is CASSRNLGQSEAFF. CDR3 coding DNA: TGTGCCAGCAGTAGAAATTTGGGACAAAGTGAAGCTTTCTTT.

This chain joins TRBV12-3 or TRBV12-4 and TRBJ2-3; 8 nucleotides line up with TRBD1. The CDR3 is 13 amino acids. The J segment lost 4 bases and the V segment lost 5 bases, leaving 2 bases of the junction unmatched. This chain's CDR3 is CASSGRGPDTQYF. The CDR3 region has the DNA TGTGCCAGCAGTGGCAGGGGGCCAGATACGCAGTATTTT.

The chain links TRBV7-2 to TRBJ2-3; a weak D match, TRBD2 (6 bases). Trimming left V 5 bases short and J 1 base short, with 13 bases between. CDR1 SGHTA and CDR2 FQGNSA come from the germline V gene. The CDR3 spans 15 residues. CDR3 in amino acids: CASSQRGGGTDTQYF. The CDR3 DNA sequence: TGTGCCAGCAGCCAACGGGGCGGGGGCACAGATACGCAGTATTTT.

V gene TRBV6-5 combines with J gene TRBJ1-1; D ambiguous. This CDR3 comprises 14 residues. The ends were cut back, 2 bases at V and 3 bases at J, with 10 bases in the middle. The germline V gene encodes CDR1 MNHEY and CDR2 SVGAGI. The CDR3 loop is CASSYVGSDTEAFF. The CDR3 nucleotides read TGTGCCAGCAGTTACGTAGGGAGCGACACTGAAGCTTTCTTT.

The rearrangement joins TRBV6-2 or TRBV6-3 to TRBJ2-7; 10 bases fit TRBD2. The trim removed 2 bases at V and 2 bases at J, leaving 3 bases unmatched. The CDR3 runs to 15 residues. Germline values: CDR1 MNHEY, CDR2 SVGEGT. The CDR3 DNA follows: TGTGCCAGCAGTTACAGCGGGAGGGGGGCCTACGAGCAGTACTTC. This translates into CASSYSGRGAYEQYF.

CDR3 in amino acids: CASSLASGTAGYTF. CDR3 bases: TGCGCCAGCAGCTTGGCTTCGGGGACAGCTGGCTACACCTTC. V is TRBV5-1 and J is TRBJ1-2; TRBD1 aligns across 7 bases. This CDR3 is built from 14 residues. From germline, CDR1 is SGHRS and CDR2 YFSETQ. Trimming cost V 0 bases and J 7 bases; bases outside gene matches: 6.

This sequence joins TRBV7-2 and TRBJ2-2; 10 positions match TRBD2. V trimming: 5 bases; J trimming: 5 bases; junction bases outside the gene matches: 2. Germline V gene data show CDR1 as SGHTA and CDR2 as FQGNSA. The CDR3 consists of 14 residues. CDR3 in amino acids: CASSPAGGTGELFF. Written as DNA, the CDR3 is TGTGCCAGCAGCCCAGCGGGAGGGACCGGGGAGCTGTTTTTT.